The 24 T cell receptor beta chains below come from one sample, sequenced in a study of blood T cell repertoires in COVID-19. Sequenced by immunoSEQ multiplex PCR; TCRdb stores in-frame clones only, minus some. Of 100,000 to 150,000 clones in the sample, over 75% were seen once. The source material was peripheral blood. Receptor source: a man older than 75 with active or convalescent COVID-19.

The CDR3 loop is CASSNDRVDYEQYF. The DNA of the CDR3 is TGCGCCAGCAGTAATGACAGGGTGGACTACGAGCAGTACTTC. The rearrangement joins TRBV10-2 to TRBJ2-7, with TRBD1 identical over 7 bases. CDR1 is WSHSY and CDR2 is SAAADI in the germline V gene. This CDR3 is built from 14 residues. Losses at the gene ends were 5 bases for V and 3 bases for J; bases not matched to a gene: 7.

The chain links TRBV18 to TRBJ1-3; the D is unclear. CDR1 and CDR2 from the germline V gene are KGHSH and LQKENI. The V and J ends lost 2 bases and 2 bases respectively, with 10 bases between them. This CDR3 is 15 amino acids long. This CDR3 is CASSPEFPTGNTIYF. The CDR3 bases are TGTGCCAGCTCACCAGAGTTTCCAACTGGAAACACCATATATTTT.

The V and J genes are TRBV3-1 (or the pseudogene TRBV3-2) and TRBJ2-3; 14 bases agree with TRBD2. CDR1 is LGHDT, CDR2 YNNKEL, per germline (reference sequence). With 2 bases clipped from V and 7 bases from J, the junction kept 5 bases outside the gene matches. The CDR3 runs to 16 residues. CDR3 protein: CASSQTTSGGANTQYF. CDR3 coding DNA: TGTGCCAGCAGCCAAACGACTAGCGGGGGGGCAAATACGCAGTATTTT.

The rearrangement links TRBV5-4 to TRBJ1-2, with a weak D call TRBD1 (6 bases). Germline V gene lookup returns CDR1 SGHNT and CDR2 YYREEE (reference sequence). Between the trimmed V and J ends, which lost 4 bases and 4 bases, there was a span of 17 bases. The CDR3 covers 15 residues. This CDR3 reads CASSPGGAASYGYTF. CDR3 in DNA: TGTGCCAGCAGCCCGGGGGGGGCAGCGTCCTATGGCTACACCTTC.

The gene calls are TRBV19 and TRBJ2-3, with 8 bases aligning to TRBD1. V shed 9 bases, J shed 3 bases, and the junction held 8 bases outside the gene matches. This CDR3 comprises 14 residues. Germline assignment: CDR1 LNHDA and CDR2 SQIVND (reference sequence). The CDR3 nucleotides are TGTGCCAGCCGACAGGGGTACGGGACAGATACGCAGTATTTT. Translation: CASRQGYGTDTQYF.

The chain is built from TRBV7-6 and TRBJ2-3; possibly TRBD2 for D (5 bases). V shed 3 bases and J shed 0 bases, with 13 bases lying between them. The CDR3 sequence is 16 residues long. Germline V gene sequence: CDR1 SGHVS, CDR2 FNYEAQ. The CDR3 spells CASSFSSGTSTDTQYF. Here the CDR3 DNA reads TGTGCCAGCAGCTTTTCGAGCGGAACTAGCACAGATACGCAGTATTTT.

This chain connects TRBV3-1 (or the pseudogene TRBV3-2) to TRBJ2-5; 9 bases agree with TRBD1. Germline CDR1 is LGHDT and CDR2 is YNNKEL (reference sequence). With V trimmed by 3 bases and J by 5 bases, 7 bases remained unmatched. This CDR3 contains 15 residues. The CDR3: CASSHPQGAMETQYF. The CDR3 DNA reads TGTGCCAGCAGCCATCCACAGGGGGCTATGGAGACCCAGTACTTC.

CDR3 in amino acids: CASSLAGINQPQHF. The CDR3 region has the DNA TGTGCCAGCAGCTTGGCAGGGATCAATCAGCCCCAGCATTTT. The chain couples TRBV5-6 to TRBJ1-5, with D perhaps TRBD1 (5 bases). Deletions cut 0 bases from V and 3 bases from J, with 7 bases between. The length of the CDR3 is 14 residues. CDR1 is SGHDT and CDR2 is YYEEEE in the germline V gene. Variable domain in full (rest from reference TRBV5-6 and TRBJ1-5): DAGVTQSPTHLIKTRGQQVTLRCSPKSGHDTVSWYQQALGQGPQFIFQYYEEEERQRGNFPDRFSGHQFPNYSSELNVNALLLGDSALYLCASSLAGINQPQHFGDGTRLSIL.

The CDR3 sequence is CASSLGRPGRNTIYF. The CDR3 DNA is TGTGCCAGCAGCTTAGGGCGGCCAGGGAGAAACACCATATATTTT. This chain uses TRBV7-9 with TRBJ1-3; maybe TRBD1 (5 bases). V dropped 1 base and J dropped 5 bases, with 12 bases sitting between them. Germline assignment: CDR1 SEHNR and CDR2 FQNEAQ (reference sequence). The CDR3 has 15 residues.

The V call is TRBV19, the J call TRBJ1-2; the match to TRBD1 covers 7 bases. Unmatched junction bases numbered 14, after V lost 11 bases and J lost 2 bases. Germline V gene lookup returns CDR1 LNHDA and CDR2 SQIVND (reference sequence). The CDR3 contains 15 residues. Here the CDR3 reads CAVGAGQEGNYGYTF. The CDR3, as DNA: TGTGCCGTGGGGGCTGGACAGGAGGGCAACTATGGCTACACCTTC.

A single count supports this clone. This CDR3 is CASSPRSLAGGPNEQFF. The CDR3 DNA is TGTGCCAGCTCACCACGCAGCCTAGCGGGGGGGCCTAATGAGCAGTTCTTC. The rearrangement uses TRBV18 and TRBJ2-1; 12 nucleotides match TRBD2. The CDR3 length is 17 residues. With 1 base clipped from V and 7 bases from J, the junction kept 8 bases outside the gene matches. The germline V gene has CDR1 KGHSH and CDR2 LQKENI.

The DNA of the CDR3 is TGTGCCAGCAGCAGGGGTACCTCTGGAAACACCATATATTTT. This translates into CASSRGTSGNTIYF. The rearrangement joins TRBV11-2 to TRBJ1-3; D is possibly TRBD1 (5 bases). With 5 bases removed from V and 0 bases from J, the gap between germline ends came to 8 bases. The CDR3 has 14 residues. In germline, CDR1 is SGHAT, CDR2 FQNNGV.

V gene TRBV28 combines with J gene TRBJ2-7; 9 bases match TRBD2. V shed 7 bases, J shed 3 bases, and the junction held 10 bases outside the gene matches. This CDR3 contains 15 residues. Germline V lookup: CDR1 MDHEN, CDR2 SYDVKM. For the CDR3, the DNA is TGTGCCAGCACTCCGGCGGGGGGGCCTCGCTACGAGCAGTACTTC. It encodes CASTPAGGPRYEQYF.

This clone has only one observation. The genes are TRBV2 and TRBJ1-2; a weak D match, TRBD1 (5 bases). Trimming stripped 4 bases from V and 6 bases from J, with 6 bases between. Germline values: CDR1 SNHLY, CDR2 FYNNEI. The CDR3 runs 11 residues. The CDR3 DNA reads as TGTGCCAGCAGTGCCAGGGATGGCTACACCTTC. This gives the protein CASSARDGYTF.

V and J are TRBV5-4 and TRBJ2-4, with 7 bases that match TRBD1. V shed 3 bases and J 6 bases; nucleotides not matched to a gene: 9. The CDR3 length is 15 residues. Germline loops: CDR1 SGHNT, CDR2 YYREEE (reference sequence). CDR3 sequence reads: CASSSGTAQVNIQYF. CDR3 nucleotides: TGTGCCAGCAGCTCGGGGACAGCCCAAGTAAACATTCAGTACTTC.

The chain couples TRBV2 to TRBJ2-2; 8 bases line up with TRBD1. Germline V gene data show CDR1 as SNHLY and CDR2 as FYNNEI. The CDR3 covers 15 residues. V was pared by 9 bases and J by 6 bases, with 12 bases of the junction left unmatched. DNA of the CDR3: TGTGCCAGAGGGCACGGGAACAGGGGGGCCGGGGAGCTGTTTTTT. This sequence encodes CARGHGNRGAGELFF. The whole variable domain, filled in from reference TRBV2 and TRBJ2-2, reads EPEVTQTPSHQVTQMGQEVILRCVPISNHLYFYWYRQILGQKVEFLVSFYNNEISEKSEIFDDQFSVERPDGSNFTLKIRSTKLEDSAMYFCARGHGNRGAGELFFGEGSRLTVL.

The chain joins TRBV7-9 to TRBJ1-6; no firm D call. Trimming cost V 2 bases and J 9 bases, with 11 bases left between them. The CDR3 is made up of 14 amino acids. Germline CDR1 reads SEHNR; CDR2 reads FQNEAQ (reference sequence). CDR3 region: CASSLSLEASPLHF. The CDR3 coding sequence is TGTGCCAGCAGCTTATCTCTGGAGGCTTCACCCCTCCACTTT.

V and J are TRBV6-6 and TRBJ1-6; D may be TRBD1 (6 bases). This CDR3 comprises 14 residues. Germline V gene lookup returns CDR1 MNHNY and CDR2 SVGAGI (reference sequence). Trimming cost V 6 bases and J 9 bases, with 15 bases left between them. The CDR3 is CASSRGGGSSPLHF. Written as DNA, the CDR3 is TGTGCCAGCAGCAGGGGCGGGGGGAGTTCACCCCTCCACTTT.

The CDR3 spells CASIHEAEAFF. DNA of the CDR3: TGTGCCAGCATCCATGAGGCTGAAGCTTTCTTT. This chain connects TRBV12-3 or TRBV12-4 to TRBJ1-1; no clear D. V lost 7 bases to trimming and J lost 6 bases, with 9 bases between them. The CDR3 totals 11 residues.

The gene calls are TRBV20-1 and TRBJ1-5, with D perhaps TRBD1 (5 bases). V lost 3 bases, J lost 2 bases, and 11 bases lay in between. The length of the CDR3 is 14 residues. In germline, CDR1 is DFQATT, CDR2 SNEGSKA (reference sequence). The CDR3 loop reads CSASKQGRNQPQHF. DNA for the CDR3: TGCAGTGCTAGTAAGCAGGGTCGCAATCAGCCCCAGCATTTT.

This clone was seen a single time. This chain links TRBV30 with TRBJ1-2, with D perhaps TRBD1 (6 bases). CDR1 and CDR2 (germline): GTSNPN, SVGIG (reference sequence). V was trimmed by 3 bases and J by 8 bases, leaving 16 bases between them. The CDR3 runs 13 residues. CDR3 loop: CAWRITGNWGYTF. The CDR3 DNA follows: TGTGCCTGGAGGATAACAGGGAATTGGGGCTACACCTTC.

The J gene is TRBJ1-1, the V gene TRBV19, with D possibly TRBD1 on 6 matching bases. The V end lost 5 bases, the J end lost 5 bases, and 15 bases lay between the germline ends. This CDR3 is 14 amino acids long. CDR1 is LNHDA and CDR2 is SQIVND in the germline V gene (reference sequence). The CDR3 DNA follows: TGTGCCAGTAGTCAGGGGTTGGTGTATACTGAAGCTTTCTTT. Residues: CASSQGLVYTEAFF.

The chain uses TRBV12-3 or TRBV12-4 and TRBJ1-2, with TRBD1 matching 8 bases. The CDR3 length is 13 residues. V dropped 9 bases and J dropped 6; count of bases not matched to a gene: 9. CDR3 residues: CARFFRGPHGYTF. The CDR3 coding sequence is TGTGCCAGATTTTTCAGGGGGCCTCATGGCTACACCTTC.

The CDR3: CASSELGREETQYF. The CDR3 DNA reads as TGTGCCAGCAGTGAGCTCGGAAGGGAGGAGACCCAGTACTTC. The rearrangement joins TRBV2 to TRBJ2-5; D is perhaps TRBD2 (5 bases). CDR1 and CDR2 (germline): SNHLY, FYNNEI. The CDR3 loop spans 14 amino acids. Trimming took off 3 bases at V and 5 bases at J, with 13 bases between the two ends.